The rows below give T cell receptor beta chains drawn from one sample of a study of T cell repertoires in cytomegalovirus infection. Via MiXCR, TCRdb re-called the reads, giving one row per CDR3 protein. This table holds more than 150,000 distinct CDR3 sequences, roughly 20% found once. Sequencing used PBMCs. These receptors all come from a human donor in good health (CMV status not recorded). Some clones in this sample may be carry-over from other donors' samples. CDR3s leave out the opening cysteine and the closing phenylalanine or tryptophan.

cdr3_aa: ASSNDRGDYGYT
j_call: TRBJ1-2
v_call: TRBV2
cdr3_length: 12

cdr3_aa: ASSPDRVGTQY
j_call: TRBJ2-5
v_call: TRBV27
cdr3_length: 11

cdr3_aa: SASAAGGMRETQY
j_call: TRBJ2-5
v_call: TRBV20-1
cdr3_length: 13

cdr3_aa: ASSPYTGSKIQY
j_call: TRBJ2-4
v_call: TRBV27
cdr3_length: 12

cdr3_aa: ASSPPGRGTDTQY
j_call: TRBJ2-3
v_call: TRBV7-8
cdr3_length: 13

cdr3_aa: ASSRGVNTEAF
j_call: TRBJ1-1
v_call: TRBV3-1
cdr3_length: 11

cdr3_aa: ASSLGDSTGQETQY
j_call: TRBJ2-5
v_call: TRBV5-4
cdr3_length: 14

cdr3_aa: ASRVRAPFDEQF
j_call: TRBJ2-1
v_call: TRBV2
cdr3_length: 12

cdr3_aa: ASSLVFGGEGTQY
j_call: TRBJ2-5
v_call: TRBV7-2
cdr3_length: 13

cdr3_aa: ASSRTSGRGYEQY
j_call: TRBJ2-7
v_call: TRBV7-9
cdr3_length: 13

cdr3_aa: ASTLVDEQY
j_call: TRBJ2-7
v_call: TRBV2
cdr3_length: 9

cdr3_aa: ASSLSTEDTTGELF
j_call: TRBJ2-2
v_call: TRBV5-1
cdr3_length: 14

cdr3_aa: ASSQGVGSDEQY
j_call: TRBJ2-7
v_call: TRBV4-3
cdr3_length: 12